This T cell receptor beta chain stems from a study of metastatic and nonmetastatic thyroid tumors. None of the patients had undergone any treatment ahead of thyroid surgery. Whole-study findings and limits: TCR beta diversity was reportedly significantly higher in malignant thyroid tumors than benign nodules, in blood and tumor.

This clone was observed at least ten times. Its antigen is still unknown. The V gene end was trimmed by 7 bases and the J gene end by 0 bases; junction bases not matched to a gene: 15. Germline V gives CDR1 LNHDA, CDR2 SQIVND (reference sequence). The length of the CDR3 is 18 residues. Authors' processing steps: Building a distant-metastasis classifier for papillary thyroid cancer drew on CDR3 differences across clinicopathological groups. TCRdb re-called clones from the PCR reads using MiXCR. TCRdb, not the authors, supplied the V and J calls. The sample lists about 9,100 clones; approximately 22% were seen once.

The chain combines TRBV19 with TRBJ1-5, with TRBD1 identical over 7 bases. The sample was adjacent normal tissue. The source is a female donor with papillary thyroid cancer or a benign thyroid nodule (not recorded which). Some clones in this sample may be carry-over from other donors' samples. For the CDR3, the DNA is TGTGCCAGTAATGGGGGCCCTGTGACAGGGATTAGCAATCAGCCCCAGCATTTT. Translation: CASNGGPVTGISNQPQHF.